These T cell receptor beta chains were read from a single sample in a study of early T cells in non-severe SARS-CoV-2 infection. TCRdb called the 5' RACE reads again in MiXCR, with one record for every CDR3 protein. Among around 60,000 distinct CDR3 sequences listed, 8% to 10% were seen once. Material: whole blood. The receptors derive from an adult who was a healthcare worker with PCR-confirmed SARS-CoV-2 infection or an uninfected control (not recorded which). Both conserved end residues are part of each CDR3. A D gene is named only where the DNA matches it firmly.

-,TRBJ2-7,TRBV7-9,CASSLILGTMPFYEQYF
-,TRBJ2-1,TRBV19,CASSLSGSSYNEQFF
TRBD1,TRBJ2-7,TRBV5-5,CASSPPGQETYEQYF
-,TRBJ2-1,TRBV3-1,CASSQMRVFVSNEQFF
-,TRBJ1-5,TRBV11-2,CASSLSDVGRAQHF
-,TRBJ2-3,TRBV29-1,CSVDDAGDTSTDTQYF
TRBD2,TRBJ2-1,TRBV7-8,CASSLVAGDSYNEQFF
-,TRBJ2-2,TRBV10-3,CAIRGHGTNTGELFF
TRBD1,TRBJ2-5,TRBV29-1,CSVGTGGGIQETQYF
TRBD2,TRBJ2-1,TRBV12-5,CASGFGTSGNGEQFF
TRBD1,TRBJ1-1,TRBV5-1,CASSRGLNTEAFF
-,TRBJ2-1,TRBV4-3,CASSQGIIQRAYNEQFF
TRBD1,TRBJ2-7,TRBV6-2/TRBV6-3,CASRRDSHPSNYEQYF
-,TRBJ1-4,TRBV7-2,CASSLAGGEKLFF
-,TRBJ2-5,TRBV7-9,CASSPGQSETQYF
-,TRBJ2-7,TRBV18,CASSPDRDPYEQYF
-,TRBJ2-5,TRBV7-6,CASSEIQETQYF
TRBD2,TRBJ2-5,TRBV29-1,CSAGLTSGRETQYF
-,TRBJ2-2,TRBV7-6,CASSLDRGTTGELFF
TRBD1,TRBJ2-7,TRBV7-9,CASSIDRGHAEQYF
-,TRBJ2-2,TRBV12-3/TRBV12-4,CASQASAGELFF
-,TRBJ2-1,TRBV7-2,CASSLELADYNEQFF
-,TRBJ2-7,TRBV5-1,CASSEGVGQRSYEQYF
-,TRBJ2-1,TRBV20-1,CSARVQGNEQFF
-,TRBJ2-5,TRBV7-3,CASSLTAGETQYF
TRBD2,TRBJ2-7,TRBV29-1,CSVDMASSGNSYEQYF
-,TRBJ2-5,TRBV19,CASSIAAMRGETQYF
-,TRBJ2-5,TRBV7-8,CASSLTWMGTQYF
TRBD1,TRBJ2-1,TRBV29-1,CSVSRGTGYYNEQFF
TRBD1,TRBJ1-2,TRBV6-2/TRBV6-3,CASSDYDRGLSYTF
-,TRBJ2-1,TRBV7-6,CASSKRGGSSFNEQFF
-,TRBJ1-2,TRBV18,CASSLGGQPNYGYTF
TRBD1,TRBJ1-1,TRBV6-1,CASSPGRDRAYPALNTEAFF
TRBD1,TRBJ2-5,TRBV7-2,CASCRQGRYQETQYF
TRBD2,TRBJ2-4,TRBV5-1,CASSRGGPENIQYF
-,TRBJ1-1,TRBV14,CASSQDRGNNTEAFF
TRBD1,TRBJ1-6,TRBV20-1,CSASPGQGALHF
-,TRBJ2-1,TRBV11-2,CASSSWTGTLNNEQFF
-,TRBJ2-1,TRBV10-3,CAISERERNEQFF
TRBD2,TRBJ2-5,TRBV5-1,CASSSGAETQYF
TRBD2,TRBJ2-7,TRBV5-5,CASSLLAGGPREQYF
-,TRBJ2-1,TRBV6-1,CASIRLTYNEQFF
-,TRBJ2-1,TRBV6-1,CASSAGTGSYNEQFF
-,TRBJ2-5,TRBV10-3,CAISAHIRETQYF